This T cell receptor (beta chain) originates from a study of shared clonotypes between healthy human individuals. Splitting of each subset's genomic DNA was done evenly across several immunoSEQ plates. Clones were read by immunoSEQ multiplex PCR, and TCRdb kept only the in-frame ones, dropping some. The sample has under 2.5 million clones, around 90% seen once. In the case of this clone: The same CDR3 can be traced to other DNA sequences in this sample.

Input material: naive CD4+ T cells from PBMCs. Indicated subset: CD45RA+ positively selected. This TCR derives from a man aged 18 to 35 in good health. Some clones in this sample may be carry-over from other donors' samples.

CDR3 DNA: TGTGCCAGCAGTGTGTCGGCATATGGCTACACCTTC. Amino acid sequence: CASSVSAYGYTF. The chain carries TRBV2 and TRBJ1-2; D gene unclear. This CDR3 comprises 12 residues. Per germline, CDR1 SNHLY and CDR2 FYNNEI. V lost 4 bases and J lost 5, with 8 bases in between.